The 19 T cell receptor beta chains listed next were all sequenced from one sample in a study of shared clonotypes between healthy human individuals. This table comes from immunoSEQ multiplex PCR, and its TCRdb copy is limited to in-frame clones, with some not included. The sample has over 400,000 clones, 81% seen once; the top ten hold 12%. Sequences were obtained from PBMCs. All receptors come from a woman aged 40-49 years in good health. Some clones in this sample may be carry-over from other donors' samples.

The rearrangement links TRBV28 to TRBJ2-7; 9 bases are a match to TRBD2. Per the germline V gene, CDR1 is MDHEN and CDR2 is SYDVKM. V lost 5 bases, J lost 2 bases, and 16 bases stayed unmatched. This CDR3 is built from 18 residues. The DNA for the CDR3 is TGTGCCAGCAGTGCATCCTCACTAGCGGGCATGAGTCCCTACGAGCAGTACTTC. It yields the protein CASSASSLAGMSPYEQYF.

The gene calls are TRBV5-1 and TRBJ1-1; a weak D match, TRBD1 (5 bases). CDR3 size: 13 residues. Germline lookup yields CDR1 SGHRS and CDR2 YFSETQ. V lost 5 bases, J lost 2 bases, and 10 bases lay in between. CDR3 in DNA: TGCGCCAGCAGGGATCAGGGAAACACTGAAGCTTTCTTT. Encoded protein: CASRDQGNTEAFF.

The gene calls are TRBV4-1 and TRBJ1-1; D is ambiguous. The germline V gene has CDR1 MGHRA and CDR2 YSYEKL. The CDR3 sequence is 12 residues long. With 6 bases removed from V and 12 bases from J, the gap between germline ends came to 17 bases. The CDR3 loop is CASSLGPVGTFF. CDR3 DNA sequence: TGCGCCAGCAGTCTCGGGCCAGTCGGAACTTTCTTT.

Of note for this clone: Since a far larger clone is one base different, this is likely a read error. This chain uses TRBV25-1 with TRBJ1-1, with D unclear. The ends were cut back, 3 bases at V and 0 bases at J, with 8 bases in the middle. CDR3 length: 14 amino acids. The V gene's germline CDR1 is MGHDK and CDR2 SYGVNS. The CDR3 DNA reads as TGTGCCAGCAGTGACCGCAGCATGAACACTGAAGCTTTCTTT. It yields the protein CASSDRSMNTEAFF.

Comments on this clone: A far more abundant clone sits one base away, making this likely a read error. At the DNA level, this CDR3 is encoded by other sequences in the same sample as well. The chain couples TRBV6-5 to TRBJ1-4; D unclear. The CDR3 is made up of 14 amino acids. Germline values: CDR1 MNHEY, CDR2 SVGAGI. In nucleotides, the CDR3 is TGTGCCAGCAGTCTCGGTTGGACTAATGAAAAACTGTTCTTT. This translates into CASSLGWTNEKLFF.

A note on this clone: A far larger clone is one base from this, pointing to a likely read error. Other DNA sequences within the sample encode an identical CDR3. This sequence joins TRBV10-2 and TRBJ2-7; no firm D call. CDR3 length equals 14 residues. Per germline, CDR1 WSHSY and CDR2 SAAADI. CDR3 nucleotide sequence: TGCGCCAGCAGTGAACGAGGATCGGGCTACGAGCGGTACTTC. Translation: CASSERGSGYERYF.

This clone has a handful of counts. The chain employs TRBV28 and TRBJ2-7, with D uncertain. From germline, CDR1 is MDHEN and CDR2 SYDVKM. V was clipped by 6 bases and J by 0 bases, with 9 bases between them. There are 13 residues in the CDR3. The CDR3 spells CASRPQSSYEQYF. CDR3 in DNA: TGTGCCAGCAGACCTCAGAGCTCCTACGAGCAGTACTTC. Combining the CDR3 with reference TRBV28 and TRBJ2-7 gives the whole variable domain DVKVTQSSRYLVKRTGEKVFLECVQDMDHENMFWYRQDPGLGLRLIYFSYDVKMKEKGDIPEGYSVSREKKERFSLILESASTNQTSMYLCASRPQSSYEQYFGPGTRLTVT.

This clone was detected a few times. This chain connects TRBV7-9 to TRBJ2-5; 9 bases are a match to TRBD2. Germline trimming cut 5 bases from V and 5 bases from J; bases unmatched to any gene: 6. The CDR3 is 14 residues long. In germline, CDR1 is SEHNR, CDR2 FQNEAQ (reference sequence). The CDR3 region has the DNA TGTGCCAGCAGCCCCGGACTAGCGTGGGAGACCCAGTACTTC. Protein: CASSPGLAWETQYF. The whole variable domain, filled in from reference TRBV7-9 and TRBJ2-5, reads DTGVSQNPRHKITKRGQNVTFRCDPISEHNRLYWYRQTLGQGPEFLTYFQNEAQLEKSRLLSDRFSAERPKGSFSTLEIQRTEQGDSAMYLCASSPGLAWETQYFGPGTRLLVL.

Concerning this clone itself: A single base separates this from a much larger clone, so it may be a read error. The same CDR3 arises from other DNA sequences in this sample as well. This chain connects TRBV19 to TRBJ2-1; 8 nucleotides match TRBD2. CDR3 length equals 18 residues. The trim removed 3 bases at V and 5 bases at J, leaving 15 bases unmatched. Looked up from germline, CDR1 is LNHDA and CDR2 is SQIVND (reference sequence). This chain's CDR3 is CASSITSGSPELNNEQFF. For the CDR3, the DNA is TGTGCCAGTAGTATCACTAGCGGTAGCCCCGAGTTAAACAATGAGCAGTTCTTC.

The chain employs TRBV11-1 and TRBJ2-5; TRBD1 or TRBD2 may be the D gene (6 bases each). CDR1 is SGHAT, CDR2 FQDESV, per germline (reference sequence). V lost 8 bases and J 8 bases, leaving 15 bases between the germline ends. The CDR3 has 12 residues. The CDR3 DNA reads TGTGCCAGCGACAAGGAGGGGGGAACCCAGTACTTC. Translating gives CASDKEGGTQYF.

The chain recombines TRBV30 with TRBJ2-1, with D unclear. The CDR3 is made up of 11 amino acids. The germline V gene has CDR1 GTSNPN and CDR2 SVGIG (reference sequence). Trimming removed 1 base from V and 6 bases from J, with 4 bases in between. CDR3: CAWSGVNEQFF. In nucleotides, the CDR3 is TGTGCCTGGAGTGGAGTCAATGAGCAGTTCTTC.

This clone has only a few counts. The chain combines TRBV11-2 with TRBJ1-2; 9 bases are shared with TRBD1. This CDR3 has 16 amino acids. CDR1 SGHAT and CDR2 FQNNGV come from the germline V gene. V lost 1 base and J lost 7; bases outside the gene matches: 10. The CDR3 spells CASSLALGQGGGGYTF. The CDR3 DNA reads TGTGCCAGCAGCTTAGCTTTGGGACAGGGTGGAGGTGGCTACACCTTC. Full variable domain (outside the CDR3, taken from reference TRBV11-2 and TRBJ1-2): EAGVAQSPRYKIIEKRQSVAFWCNPISGHATLYWYQQILGQGPKLLIQFQNNGVVDDSQLPKDRFSAERLKGVDSTLKIQPAKLEDSAVYLCASSLALGQGGGGYTFGSGTRLTVV.

This clone was counted a few times. The J gene is TRBJ2-2, the V gene TRBV4-3; 7 bases map to TRBD2. From germline, CDR1 is LGHNA and CDR2 YSLEER. The CDR3 runs to 16 residues. Trimming at V came to 0 bases and at J to 4 bases, leaving 5 bases not matched to a gene. CDR3 bases: TGCGCCAGCAGCCAAGATAGGCGGGAGCCCACCGGGGAGCTGTTTTTT. As protein: CASSQDRREPTGELFF.

The V and J genes are TRBV15 and TRBJ1-2; D unresolved. The CDR3 has 12 residues. CDR1 is LNHNV and CDR2 is YYDKDF in the germline V gene (reference sequence). V was shortened by 4 bases and J by 7 bases, with 10 bases between the two germline ends. Here the CDR3 DNA reads TGTGCCACCAGCACCCTTCGGGGTGGCTACACCTTC. Translated, it gives CATSTLRGGYTF.

Concerning this clone itself: A much larger clone sits a single nucleotide away, making a read error possible. The J gene is TRBJ2-1, the V gene TRBV5-1; D is uncertain. The CDR3 spans 15 residues. Germline values: CDR1 SGHRS, CDR2 YFSETQ. For the CDR3, the DNA is TGCGCCAGCAGCCTTGGAGAGGTTTCCTACAATGAGCGGTTCTTC. It translates to CASSLGEVSYNERFF.

With regard to this clone: Since a far larger clone is one base different, this is likely a read error. Other DNA sequences in this specimen translate into the identical CDR3. The rearrangement links TRBV10-1 to TRBJ2-2; possibly TRBD1 for D (6 bases). V was cut by 8 bases and J by 7 bases, with 14 bases left in between. This CDR3 comprises 13 residues. In germline, CDR1 is WNHNN, CDR2 SYGVQD (reference sequence). The CDR3 region is CASQTGGGGELFF. The CDR3 coding sequence is TGCGCCAGCCAGACAGGTGGCGGCGGGGAGCTGTTTTTT.

Details on this clone: The sample holds other DNA sequences that translate to the same CDR3. The chain joins TRBV9 to TRBJ2-3; 8 bases are shared with TRBD2. Germline CDR1 and CDR2: SGDLS and YYNGEE. V was clipped by 2 bases and J by 6 bases; unmatched bases: 8. This CDR3 is 15 amino acids long. CDR3: CASSVEGTRGDTQYF. The CDR3 DNA follows: TGTGCCAGCAGCGTGGAGGGGACTAGGGGGGATACGCAGTATTTT.

The chain joins TRBV15 to TRBJ2-1, with a weak D call TRBD1 (6 bases). Germline V gene sequence: CDR1 LNHNV, CDR2 YYDKDF (reference sequence). The CDR3 consists of 15 residues. Trimming took off 0 bases at V and 6 bases at J, with 12 bases between the two ends. The CDR3 sequence: CATSRDRAGVNEQFF. The CDR3, as DNA: TGTGCCACCAGCAGAGATAGGGCAGGGGTCAATGAGCAGTTCTTC.

Remarks on this clone: Other DNA sequences in the sample encode the same CDR3. The chain links TRBV28 to TRBJ2-1; D not resolved. The germline V gene encodes CDR1 MDHEN and CDR2 SYDVKM. V was clipped by 4 bases and J by 6 bases, with 1 base between them. The CDR3 covers 10 residues. The CDR3 loop is CASSSNEQFF. CDR3 in DNA: TGTGCCAGCAGTTCCAATGAGCAGTTCTTC. The variable domain in full, with the rest retrieved from reference TRBV28 and TRBJ2-1, is DVKVTQSSRYLVKRTGEKVFLECVQDMDHENMFWYRQDPGLGLRLIYFSYDVKMKEKGDIPEGYSVSREKKERFSLILESASTNQTSMYLCASSSNEQFFGPGTRLTVL.